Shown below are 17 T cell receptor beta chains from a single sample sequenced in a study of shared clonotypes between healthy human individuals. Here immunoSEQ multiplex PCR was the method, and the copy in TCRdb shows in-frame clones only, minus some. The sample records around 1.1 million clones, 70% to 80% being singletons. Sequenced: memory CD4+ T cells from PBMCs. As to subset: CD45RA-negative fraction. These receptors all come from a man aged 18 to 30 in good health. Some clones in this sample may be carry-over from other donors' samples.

This chain's CDR3 is CASSQDGAGGPSQETQYF. The CDR3 DNA sequence: TGCGCCAGCAGCCAAGATGGGGCGGGAGGGCCGTCCCAAGAGACCCAGTACTTC. The rearrangement uses TRBV4-1 and TRBJ2-5; 9 nucleotides line up with TRBD2. Per germline, CDR1 MGHRA and CDR2 YSYEKL. The V and J ends lost 0 bases and 1 base, in that order; junction bases with no gene match: 9. This CDR3 is 18 amino acids long.

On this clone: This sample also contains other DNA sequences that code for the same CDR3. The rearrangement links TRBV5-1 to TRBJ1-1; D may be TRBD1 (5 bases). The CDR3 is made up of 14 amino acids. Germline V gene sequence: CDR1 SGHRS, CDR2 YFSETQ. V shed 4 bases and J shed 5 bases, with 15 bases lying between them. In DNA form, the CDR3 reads TGCGCCAGCAGCGCGGGCGGGGGGGAAACTGAAGCTTTCTTT. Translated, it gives CASSAGGGETEAFF.

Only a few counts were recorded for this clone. The CDR3 loop reads CASSPLALTYEQYF. The CDR3 DNA is TGTGCCAGCAGCCCCCTAGCGCTTACCTACGAGCAGTACTTC. This chain uses TRBV2 with TRBJ2-7; possible D gene TRBD2, 6 bases. Germline V gives CDR1 SNHLY, CDR2 FYNNEI. CDR3 length: 14 amino acids. Trimming pared 6 bases from V and 2 bases from J, leaving 14 bases between.

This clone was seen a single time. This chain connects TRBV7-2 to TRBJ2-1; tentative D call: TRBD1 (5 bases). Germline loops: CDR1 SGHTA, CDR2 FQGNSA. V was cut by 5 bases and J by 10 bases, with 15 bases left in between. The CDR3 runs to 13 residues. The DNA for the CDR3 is TGTGCCAGCAGCCTTAATCGACAGTCCGAGCAGTTCTTC. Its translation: CASSLNRQSEQFF.

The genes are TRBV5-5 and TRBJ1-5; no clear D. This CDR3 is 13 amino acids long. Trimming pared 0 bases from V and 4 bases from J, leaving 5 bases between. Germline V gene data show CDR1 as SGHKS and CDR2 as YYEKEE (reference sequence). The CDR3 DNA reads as TGTGCCAGCAGCTTGGATGCAAATCAGCCCCAGCATTTT. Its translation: CASSLDANQPQHF.

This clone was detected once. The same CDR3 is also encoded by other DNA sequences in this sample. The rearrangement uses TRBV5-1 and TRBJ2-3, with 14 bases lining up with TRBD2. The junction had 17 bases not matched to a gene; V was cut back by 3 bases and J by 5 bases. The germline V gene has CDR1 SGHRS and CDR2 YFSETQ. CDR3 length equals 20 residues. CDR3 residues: CASSYGSGTSGSGAIDTQYF. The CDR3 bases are TGCGCCAGCAGCTACGGATCCGGGACTAGCGGGAGTGGTGCAATAGATACGCAGTATTTT. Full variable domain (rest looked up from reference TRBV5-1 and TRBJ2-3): KAGVTQTPRYLIKTRGQQVTLSCSPISGHRSVSWYQQTPGQGLQFLFEYFSETQRNKGNFPGRFSGRQFSNSRSEMNVSTLELGDSALYLCASSYGSGTSGSGAIDTQYFGPGTRLTVL.

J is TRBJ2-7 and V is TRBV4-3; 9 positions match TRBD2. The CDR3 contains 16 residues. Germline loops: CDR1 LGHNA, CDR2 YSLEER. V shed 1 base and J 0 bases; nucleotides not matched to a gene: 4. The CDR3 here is CASSQVEREASYEQYF. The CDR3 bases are TGCGCCAGCAGCCAAGTCGAGCGGGAGGCCTCCTACGAGCAGTACTTC.

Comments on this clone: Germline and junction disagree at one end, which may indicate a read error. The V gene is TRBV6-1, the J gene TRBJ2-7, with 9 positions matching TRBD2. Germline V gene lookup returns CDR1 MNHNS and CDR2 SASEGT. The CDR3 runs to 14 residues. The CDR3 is CASSEAGTSWRTFF. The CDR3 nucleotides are TGTGCCAGCAGTGAAGCGGGGACTAGCTGGCGGACCTTCTTC.

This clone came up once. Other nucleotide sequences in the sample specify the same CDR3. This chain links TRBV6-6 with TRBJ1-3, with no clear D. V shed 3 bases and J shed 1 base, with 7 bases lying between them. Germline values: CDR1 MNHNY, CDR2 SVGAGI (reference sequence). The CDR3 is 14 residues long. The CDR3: CASSYGGSGNTIYF. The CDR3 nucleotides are TGTGCCAGCAGTTATGGAGGGTCTGGAAACACCATATATTTT.

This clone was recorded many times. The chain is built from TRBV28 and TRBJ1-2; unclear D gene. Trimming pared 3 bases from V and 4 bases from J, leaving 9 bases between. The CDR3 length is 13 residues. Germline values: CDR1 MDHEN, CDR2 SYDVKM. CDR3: CASSFEWVYGYTF. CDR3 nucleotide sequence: TGTGCCAGCAGTTTCGAGTGGGTCTATGGCTACACCTTC.

Here the CDR3 DNA reads TGTGCCAGCAGCCCCCGGACAGGGGGGAATGAGCAGTTCTTC. It yields the protein CASSPRTGGNEQFF. This chain joins TRBV11-1 and TRBJ2-1, with TRBD1 identical over 10 bases. V lost 5 bases and J lost 7; bases outside the gene matches: 5. The V gene's germline CDR1 is SGHAT and CDR2 FQDESV (reference sequence). There are 14 residues in the CDR3.

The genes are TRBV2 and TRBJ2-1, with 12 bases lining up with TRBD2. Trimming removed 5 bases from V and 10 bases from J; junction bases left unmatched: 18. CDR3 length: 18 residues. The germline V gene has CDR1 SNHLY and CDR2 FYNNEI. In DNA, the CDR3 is TGTGCCAGCAGTAGTGGACGTCCGGGACTAGCGGGTTACTGGGAGCAGTTCTTC. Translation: CASSSGRPGLAGYWEQFF.

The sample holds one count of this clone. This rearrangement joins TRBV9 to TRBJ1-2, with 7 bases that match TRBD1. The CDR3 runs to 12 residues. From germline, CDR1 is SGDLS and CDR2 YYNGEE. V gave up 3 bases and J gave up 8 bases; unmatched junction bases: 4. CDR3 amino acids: CASSARQGGYTF. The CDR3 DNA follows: TGTGCCAGCAGCGCTCGACAGGGAGGCTACACCTTC.

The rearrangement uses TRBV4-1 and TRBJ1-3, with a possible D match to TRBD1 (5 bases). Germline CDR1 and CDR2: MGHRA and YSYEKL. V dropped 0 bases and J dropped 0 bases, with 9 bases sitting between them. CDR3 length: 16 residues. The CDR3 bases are TGCGCCAGCAGCCAAGATGTGAGGGGCTCTGGAAACACCATATATTTT. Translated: CASSQDVRGSGNTIYF.

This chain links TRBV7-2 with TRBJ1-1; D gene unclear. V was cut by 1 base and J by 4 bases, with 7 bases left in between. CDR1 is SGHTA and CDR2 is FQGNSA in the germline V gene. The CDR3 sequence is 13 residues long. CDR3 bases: TGTGCCAGCAGCTTAGAACCATCCACTGAAGCTTTCTTT. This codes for CASSLEPSTEAFF.

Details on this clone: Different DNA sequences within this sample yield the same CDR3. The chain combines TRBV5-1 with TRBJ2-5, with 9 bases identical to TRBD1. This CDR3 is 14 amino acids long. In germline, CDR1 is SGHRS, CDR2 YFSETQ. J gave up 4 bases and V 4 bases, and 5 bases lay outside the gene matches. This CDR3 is CASSPGTGRETQYF. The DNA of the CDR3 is TGCGCCAGCAGCCCTGGGACAGGGCGAGAGACCCAGTACTTC.

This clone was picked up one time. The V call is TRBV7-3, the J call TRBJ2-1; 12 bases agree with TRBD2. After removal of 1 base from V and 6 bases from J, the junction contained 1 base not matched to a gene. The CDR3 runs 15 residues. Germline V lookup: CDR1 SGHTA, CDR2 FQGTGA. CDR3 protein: CASSLRTSGVNEQFF. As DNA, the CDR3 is TGTGCCAGCAGCTTAAGGACTAGCGGGGTCAATGAGCAGTTCTTC.